These 23 T cell receptor beta chains were sequenced from one sample in a study of blood T cells in healthy people across ages. The second PCR ran about 6 to 11 cycles with a sample-barcoded 5' primer and J-beta primers. Via MiXCR, TCRdb re-called the 5' RACE reads, giving one row per CDR3 protein. The sample has 1.5 million to 1.9 million distinct CDR3 sequences, about 42% seen once. Input material: blood. These receptors were obtained from a woman between 18 and 29 years old in good health.

This clonotype was counted between two and nine times. V usage is TRBV29-1 and J usage is TRBJ1-2, with 8 bases aligning to TRBD1. The CDR3 loop spans 15 amino acids. Per germline, CDR1 SQVTM and CDR2 ANQGSEA. With 3 bases clipped from V and 1 base from J, the junction kept 7 bases outside the gene matches. CDR3 nucleotides: TGCAGCGTTGATGGCCGGGACAGGTATAACTATGGCTACACCTTC. Translated: CSVDGRDRYNYGYTF.

This clonotype was seen once. This rearrangement joins TRBV12-3 or TRBV12-4 to TRBJ2-1; a weak D match, TRBD1 (5 bases). Trimming removed 4 bases from V and 0 bases from J, with 16 bases in between. This CDR3 region has 17 residues. Written as DNA, the CDR3 is TGTGCCAGCAGTTCACGATACAGGTCCCCCTCCTACAATGAGCAGTTCTTC. Protein product: CASSSRYRSPSYNEQFF.

The gene calls are TRBV20-1 and TRBJ2-1, with TRBD2 matching over 9 bases. The J call may be in error: the DNA end matches TRBJ2-7 better. The CDR3 covers 15 residues. The germline V gene has CDR1 DFQATT and CDR2 SNEGSKA (reference sequence). The CDR3 nucleotides are TGCAGTGCTAGAGTTATGACTAGCGGATTATACGAGCAGTACTTC. Amino acid sequence: CSARVMTSGLYEQYF.

The CDR3 DNA reads as TGTGCCAGCAGTTCACACAGGGGAGTAGTTGAAGCTTTCTTT. Amino acid sequence: CASSSHRGVVEAFF. The chain combines TRBV12-3 or TRBV12-4 with TRBJ1-1; 7 bases align to TRBD1. The CDR3 is 14 amino acids. Trimming at V came to 4 bases and at J to 7 bases, leaving 9 bases not matched to a gene.

The rearrangement links TRBV27 to TRBJ2-1, with 8 bases fitting TRBD2. CDR1 is MNHEY and CDR2 is SMNVEV in the germline V gene (reference sequence). V lost 7 bases to trimming and J lost 0 bases; unmatched junction nucleotides: 8. The CDR3 has 16 residues. The chain's CDR3 is CASTLLTSGSYNEQFF. The CDR3 bases are TGTGCCAGCACGCTCCTCACTAGCGGCTCCTACAATGAGCAGTTCTTC.

This clonotype has a handful of counts. The CDR3 coding sequence is TGCAGCGCACTCGCCGGACTAGCGGGAGGGAGCTCCTACAATGAGCAGTTCTTC. It specifies CSALAGLAGGSSYNEQFF. This sequence joins TRBV29-1 and TRBJ2-1, with 15 bases lining up with TRBD2. Germline loops: CDR1 SQVTM, CDR2 ANQGSEA. The CDR3 covers 18 residues. The junction had 10 bases not matched to a gene; V was cut back by 7 bases and J by 0 bases.

This chain's CDR3 is CASSLVPHGNEQFF. In nucleotides, the CDR3 is TGTGCCAGCAGCTTAGTACCCCATGGGAATGAGCAGTTCTTC. V is TRBV7-6 and J is TRBJ2-1; D ambiguous. CDR1 is SGHVS, CDR2 FNYEAQ, per germline. Trimming took 1 base from V and 7 from J, leaving 11 bases between them. The CDR3 has 14 residues.

A single count supports this clonotype. This chain joins TRBV13 and TRBJ2-1; D call uncertain. CDR3 length equals 16 residues. Germline V CDR1 and CDR2: PRHDT, FYEKMQ (reference sequence). V lost 1 base to trimming and J lost 6 bases, with 16 bases between them. The CDR3 DNA is TGTGCCAGCAGCTTAGAGTTTAACTCCCTCCCCAATGAGCAGTTCTTC. Protein sequence: CASSLEFNSLPNEQFF.

The chain uses TRBV29-1 and TRBJ2-2; D uncertain. Germline V lookup: CDR1 SQVTM, CDR2 ANQGSEA. Trimming stripped 4 bases from V and 8 bases from J, with 8 bases between. This CDR3 spans 11 amino acids. For the CDR3, the DNA is TGCAGCGTTGTTGGTAGTGGGGAGCTGTTTTTT. Translation: CSVVGSGELFF.

This clonotype was detected ten times or more. The genes are TRBV4-1 and TRBJ1-2; D remains unclear. The CDR3 totals 15 residues. V dropped 4 bases and J dropped 8 bases, with 20 bases sitting between them. Germline V CDR1 and CDR2: MGHRA, YSYEKL. CDR3 protein: CASSPKPLDEGGYTF. The CDR3 region has the DNA TGCGCCAGCAGCCCCAAACCCCTCGACGAGGGCGGCTACACCTTC.

This clonotype was detected a few times. The chain carries TRBV20-1 and TRBJ2-7; 9 bases match TRBD1. This CDR3 comprises 11 residues. In germline, CDR1 is DFQATT, CDR2 SNEGSKA (reference sequence). V dropped 6 bases and J dropped 8; count of bases not matched to a gene: 5. CDR3 sequence: CSAPTGGKQYF. Written as DNA, the CDR3 is TGCAGTGCCCCGACAGGGGGAAAGCAGTACTTC.

The gene calls are TRBV14 and TRBJ1-5; D unresolved. With 1 base removed from V and 7 bases from J, the gap between germline ends came to 11 bases. Germline values: CDR1 SGHDN, CDR2 FVKESK. The CDR3 consists of 14 residues. DNA of the CDR3: TGTGCCAGCAGCCAAGTGGGTCCGAGGCAGCCCCAGCATTTT. Protein sequence: CASSQVGPRQPQHF.

CDR3 in DNA: TGTGCCAGCAGCCGGGGACTAGCGGGAGGTTCCACTACCTACAATGAGCAGTTCTTC. It yields the protein CASSRGLAGGSTTYNEQFF. The rearrangement links TRBV12-3 or TRBV12-4 to TRBJ2-1; 15 nucleotides align to TRBD2. The trim removed 6 bases at V and 2 bases at J, leaving 11 bases unmatched. CDR3 length: 19 amino acids.

For the CDR3, the DNA is TGTGCCAGCAGTTCATTCCTCCGGACAGGGGTAGAGACTGAAGCTTTCTTT. Translated, it gives CASSSFLRTGVETEAFF. The chain is built from TRBV27 and TRBJ1-1, with TRBD1 identical over 9 bases. The CDR3 length is 17 residues. Germline CDR1 is MNHEY and CDR2 is SMNVEV (reference sequence). V lost 4 bases and J lost 5; bases outside the gene matches: 14.

V gene TRBV4-1 combines with J gene TRBJ1-1; D ambiguous. Trimming removed 5 bases at V and 3 bases at J, with 13 bases between. The germline gives CDR1 MGHRA, CDR2 YSYEKL. The CDR3 runs to 14 residues. The CDR3 here is CASSGDPMDTEAFF. The CDR3 DNA reads TGCGCCAGCAGCGGAGACCCTATGGACACTGAAGCTTTCTTT.

Here the CDR3 reads CASSFSHPWGYEQYF. The CDR3 region has the DNA TGTGCCAGCAGTTTCTCCCACCCCTGGGGTTATGAGCAGTACTTC. V is TRBV28 and J is TRBJ2-5; D unclear. V was shortened by 3 bases and J by 11 bases, with 22 bases between the two germline ends. CDR3 length: 15 residues. The V gene's germline CDR1 is MDHEN and CDR2 SYDVKM.

This chain joins TRBV6-2 or TRBV6-3 and TRBJ2-1; no firm D call. The CDR3 spans 12 residues. Germline assignment: CDR1 MNHEY and CDR2 SVGEGT. Trimming left V 3 bases short and J 12 bases short, with 12 bases between. CDR3 amino acids: CASSYMWSGQFF. CDR3 in DNA: TGTGCCAGCAGTTATATGTGGTCGGGGCAGTTCTTC.

The chain has TRBV7-2 and TRBJ2-1; the match to TRBD1 covers 7 bases. This CDR3 is built from 16 residues. Germline lookup yields CDR1 SGHTA and CDR2 FQGNSA. V lost 4 bases and J lost 4; bases outside the gene matches: 10. Here the CDR3 DNA reads TGTGCCAGCAGCTCGGGTCGGGCAGGGGGATACAATGAGCAGTTCTTC. Amino acid sequence: CASSSGRAGGYNEQFF.

The chain carries TRBV28 and TRBJ2-7, with D possibly being TRBD1 (5 bases). The last part of the DNA fits TRBJ2-5 better; the J call may be wrong. This CDR3 is 14 amino acids long. From germline, CDR1 is MDHEN and CDR2 SYDVKM. For the CDR3, the DNA is TGTGCCAGCAGTTTATGGGGTCAGGGAGAGACCCAGTACTTC. Encoded protein: CASSLWGQGETQYF.

This clonotype was observed a few times. This chain connects TRBV12-3 or TRBV12-4 to TRBJ2-1; 10 positions match TRBD2. The CDR3 runs to 14 residues. The V gene end was trimmed by 6 bases and the J gene end by 8 bases; junction bases not matched to a gene: 7. CDR3 nucleotides: TGTGCCAGCAGAGCGGGGGGGCCCTTTTATGAGCAGTTCTTC. Protein: CASRAGGPFYEQFF.

This clonotype has a handful of counts. This chain uses TRBV7-8 with TRBJ2-3; 15 nucleotides match TRBD2. The CDR3 contains 17 residues. From germline, CDR1 is SGHVS and CDR2 FQNEAQ. The J segment lost 3 bases and the V segment lost 5 bases, leaving 6 bases of the junction unmatched. The CDR3: CASSAGLAGGRTDTQYF. The CDR3 region has the DNA TGTGCCAGCAGCGCTGGACTAGCGGGGGGGCGTACAGATACGCAGTATTTT.

The rearrangement uses TRBV24-1 and TRBJ2-1; D may be TRBD2 (5 bases). The V end lost 0 bases, the J end lost 2 bases, and 10 bases lay between the germline ends. Germline-derived CDR1 and CDR2 are KGHDR and SFDVKD. The CDR3 consists of 16 residues. The DNA for the CDR3 is TGTGCCACCAGTGATTTGCTCACGGGGACCTACAATGAGCAGTTCTTC. Translating gives CATSDLLTGTYNEQFF.

This rearrangement joins TRBV30 to TRBJ1-2; D gene uncertain. This CDR3 has 13 residues. CDR1 is GTSNPN and CDR2 is SVGIG in the germline V gene (reference sequence). Trimming shortened V by 8 bases and J by 4 bases, and 17 bases separated the two germline ends. Written as DNA, the CDR3 is TGTGCCCACTACAGACCAAGCCTCTATGGCTACACCTTC. This encodes CAHYRPSLYGYTF.